These T cell receptor beta chains were read from a single sample in a study of T cell responses to AZD1222 COVID-19 vaccine. Sequencing was performed with immunoSEQ multiplex PCR; in TCRdb, only in-frame clones are kept and a portion is missing. The sample yields roughly 92,000 clones, 90% seen once. The starting material was peripheral blood, obtained on day 0 of AZD1222 vaccination. The receptor set was obtained from an adult in good health. Each CDR3 is given with its conserved first and last residue. The order of the fields is D gene, J gene, V gene, clone size, CDR3 DNA, CDR3 protein. The D gene is left open where the match is weak. Only part of the rows carry a size: once, few, many, or a class if the clone is expanded.

. TRBJ1-1 TRBV29-1 . TGCAGCGTTGCTCAGGGGAGAGATGAAGCTTTCTTT CSVAQGRDEAFF
TRBD1 TRBJ2-5 TRBV27 . TGTGCCAGCTCCGGGACAGGGAAAGAGACCCAGTACTTC CASSGTGKETQYF
TRBD2 TRBJ2-1 TRBV19 . TGTGCCAGTAATTCAGGATGGCTAGCGGGGGTAGACAATGAGCAGTTCTTC CASNSGWLAGVDNEQFF
. TRBJ2-1 TRBV7-2 . TGTGCCAGCAGCCGGCTAACCAAGAGCTCCTACAATGAGCAGTTCTTC CASSRLTKSSYNEQFF
TRBD2 TRBJ2-3 TRBV7-2 . TGTGCCAGCAGCTTGACTAGCGGGGTCACAGATACGCAGTATTTT CASSLTSGVTDTQYF
TRBD2 TRBJ2-7 TRBV2 . TGTGCCAGTGAGCGGGGGGGCAGTTACGAGCAGTACTTC CASERGGSYEQYF
. TRBJ2-3 TRBV11-3 . TGTGCCAGCAGCTTAGATAAATTTGCAGATACGCAGTATTTT CASSLDKFADTQYF
. TRBJ1-1 TRBV19 . TGTGCCAGTAGTATCCCAGGGCTGAACACTGAAGCTTTCTTT CASSIPGLNTEAFF
. TRBJ1-1 TRBV3-1/TRBV3-2 . TGTGCCAGCAGCCATGTCACTGAAGCTTTCTTT CASSHVTEAFF
. TRBJ2-2 TRBV18 . TGTGCCAGCTCACAACAGGGACGGGGGGAGCTGTTTTTT CASSQQGRGELFF
. TRBJ2-7 TRBV25-1 . TGTGCCAGTAAACTGGGCGCGGACTACGAGCAGTACTTC CASKLGADYEQYF
. TRBJ2-7 TRBV27 . TGTGCCAGCAGTTTAAAACCAGGGACCTACGAGCAGTACTTC CASSLKPGTYEQYF
TRBD2 TRBJ2-7 TRBV7-2 . TGTGCCAGCAGCTTAATGGGAGGGGACGAGCAGTACTTC CASSLMGGDEQYF
. TRBJ2-5 TRBV9 . TGTGCCAGCAGCCCGGGGACCAGCTTTGAGGAGACCCAGTACTTC CASSPGTSFEETQYF
TRBD2 TRBJ2-3 TRBV4-3 . TGCGCCAGCAGCCAGGACGGGGGGGCCGGGACGCAGTATTTT CASSQDGGAGTQYF
TRBD1 TRBJ1-1 TRBV19 . TGTGCCAGTAATTTACAGGGGCCGAACACTGAAGCTTTCTTT CASNLQGPNTEAFF
. TRBJ1-4 TRBV29-1 . TGCAGCGTTTCCAACCCGGGGACAATAGGGGAAAAACTGTTTTTT CSVSNPGTIGEKLFF
. TRBJ2-7 TRBV5-4 . TGTGCCAGCAGCTTGAAGGGGACCTACGAGCAGTACTTC CASSLKGTYEQYF
. TRBJ1-5 TRBV19 . TGTGCCAGTAGTATTACAAGGGACCAGCCCCAGCATTTT CASSITRDQPQHF
. TRBJ1-6 TRBV27 . TGTGCCAGCAGTTTATGGGCGAATTCACCCCTCCACTTT CASSLWANSPLHF
. TRBJ2-5 TRBV5-1 . TGCGCCAGCAGCTTGGTCTCAGGGGTCGGGACCCAGTACTTC CASSLVSGVGTQYF
. TRBJ2-5 TRBV7-3 . TGTGCCAGCAGCTTAAGGCCAGGGGTGGGGGAGACCCAGTACTTC CASSLRPGVGETQYF
TRBD2 TRBJ2-5 TRBV6-5 . TGTGCCAGCAGTTGGCAAGCGGGGGCCCCAGAGACCCAGTACTTC CASSWQAGAPETQYF
. TRBJ1-1 TRBV19 . TGTGCCAGTAGTATAGGGCAGCACACTGAAGCTTTCTTT CASSIGQHTEAFF
. TRBJ2-3 TRBV6-5 . TGTGCCAGCAGTTACTCCCCGAGTCTGAACACAGATACGCAGTATTTT CASSYSPSLNTDTQYF
. TRBJ2-2 TRBV14 . TGTGCCAGCAGCCAAGCTCGATCCGGGGAGCTGTTTTTT CASSQARSGELFF
TRBD2 TRBJ2-5 TRBV4-3 . TGCGCCAGCAGCCAAGGGGGACTAGCGGGGATAGGAGAGACCCAGTACTTC CASSQGGLAGIGETQYF
TRBD1 TRBJ1-6 TRBV25-1 . TGTGCCAGCAGTGAAGCCGGGCCAGGGGGGGCCCTCCACTTT CASSEAGPGGALHF
. TRBJ2-7 TRBV5-6 few TGTGCCAGCAGCTTGCCAGGAACAACCTACGAGCAGTACTTC CASSLPGTTYEQYF
. TRBJ2-1 TRBV18 . TGTGCCAGCTCACCTGGAGGATACAATGAGCAGTTCTTC CASSPGGYNEQFF
TRBD1 TRBJ2-7 TRBV19 few TGTGCCAGCCAGGGGGCGCCTACCTACGAGCAGTACTTC CASQGAPTYEQYF
. TRBJ1-3 TRBV9 . TGTGCCAGCAGCGTAGAACCCGGGGGAGCCTCTGGAAACACCATATATTTT CASSVEPGGASGNTIYF
. TRBJ1-1 TRBV12-3/TRBV12-4 . TGTGCCAGCACCCTAGTAAGGGGCACTGAAGCTTTCTTT CASTLVRGTEAFF
TRBD2 TRBJ2-3 TRBV11-1 . TGTGCCAGCAGCTTTTCCGGGACTACTAGCACAGATACGCAGTATTTT CASSFSGTTSTDTQYF
. TRBJ1-3 TRBV18 . TGTGCCAGCTCACCAGGAGCCAACTCTGGAAACACCATATATTTT CASSPGANSGNTIYF
. TRBJ1-2 TRBV4-1 . TGCGCCAGCAGCCCGTACAGGGCGGTCACGGAGGGCTACACCTTC CASSPYRAVTEGYTF
. TRBJ1-2 TRBV6-5 . TGTGCCAGCACCGTGGTGGGTACTCGCTATGGCTACACCTTC CASTVVGTRYGYTF
. TRBJ2-3 TRBV18 . TGTGCCAGCTCACCAGACGGGACGATTTCTCGCACAGATACGCAGTATTTT CASSPDGTISRTDTQYF
TRBD2 TRBJ2-5 TRBV7-2 few TGTGCCAGCAGCCCCATTGGTGCTAGCGGGGGGTTGGCCCAGTACTTC CASSPIGASGGLAQYF
. TRBJ2-2 TRBV9 few TGTGCCAGCAGCGCCTCCCCTATTTCGATCGGGGGGGAGCTGTTTTTT CASSASPISIGGELFF
. TRBJ2-7 TRBV7-9 . TGTGCCAGCAGAGCCGGCATCTCCTACGAGCAGTACTTC CASRAGISYEQYF
TRBD2 TRBJ2-5 TRBV7-2 . TGTGCCAGCAGCTCCTACCCGGTGGGGGGGGAGACCCAGTACTTC CASSSYPVGGETQYF
. TRBJ1-1 TRBV5-4 . TGTGCCAGCAGCTTGGCCCTAGGAGGGAACACTGAAGCTTTCTTT CASSLALGGNTEAFF
. TRBJ2-7 TRBV3-1/TRBV3-2 few TGTGCCAGCAGCCAAGCCTACGAGCAGTACTTC CASSQAYEQYF
TRBD1 TRBJ1-1 TRBV5-1 once TGCGCCAGCGCCGTCAGGGACAGCGGGACTGAAGCTTTCTTT CASAVRDSGTEAFF
TRBD2 TRBJ2-1 TRBV20-1 once TGCAGTGCTAGTGCGGGGGGGAACTACAATGAGCAGTTCTTC CSASAGGNYNEQFF
. TRBJ2-7 TRBV4-1 . TGCGCCAGCAGCCTGTCAGACAGGATCTACGAGCAGTACTTC CASSLSDRIYEQYF